This entry lists 23 T cell receptor beta chains sequenced from one sample in a study of healthy donors' naive CD4 and CD8 T cells. A linear amplification protocol produced the TCR libraries from 500 ng of total RNA. TCRdb called the reads again in MiXCR, with one record for every CDR3 protein. The sample records approximately 180,000 distinct CDR3 sequences, over 60% being singletons. Sequences were obtained from naive CD4+ and CD8+ T cells sorted from blood, pooled from several donors. Every receptor here comes from a pool of human donors in good health; the sample pools cells from several healthy donors.

The CDR3 DNA is TGTGCCATCAGTGCAGGAGATACGCAGTATTTT. Translated, it gives CAISAGDTQYF. The V gene is TRBV10-3, the J gene TRBJ2-3; D ambiguous. V shed 4 bases and J shed 5 bases, with 4 bases lying between them. Germline V gives CDR1 ENHRY, CDR2 SYGVKD. The CDR3 is made up of 11 amino acids.

This clonotype has more than one count but fewer than ten. V usage is TRBV27 and J usage is TRBJ1-2; D uncertain. Trimming stripped 6 bases from V and 4 bases from J, with 6 bases between. Per germline, CDR1 MNHEY and CDR2 SMNVEV (reference sequence). The CDR3 extends over 11 amino acids. The CDR3 DNA sequence: TGTGCCAGCAGAACCCCCTATGGCTACACCTTC. It encodes CASRTPYGYTF.

The rearrangement joins TRBV18 to TRBJ2-5; D is unresolved. V lost 0 bases and J lost 0, with 8 bases in between. CDR1 and CDR2 from the germline V gene are KGHSH and LQKENI. The CDR3 has 15 amino acids. In DNA form, the CDR3 reads TGTGCCAGCTCACCACCAGGTCGGAACCAAGAGACCCAGTACTTC. Translation: CASSPPGRNQETQYF.

CDR3 bases: TGCAGCGTGACCCGGCGCACAGATACGCAGTATTTT. Translation: CSVTRRTDTQYF. The J gene is TRBJ2-3, the V gene TRBV29-1; no clear D gene. Deletions cut 6 bases from V and 1 base from J, with 8 bases between. The CDR3 extends over 12 amino acids. Looked up from germline, CDR1 is SQVTM and CDR2 is ANQGSEA.

The J gene is TRBJ2-3, the V gene TRBV5-4, with D hard to call. The germline gives CDR1 SGHNT, CDR2 YYREEE (reference sequence). Trimming left V 0 bases short and J 5 bases short, with 4 bases between. The CDR3 is 12 amino acids. The CDR3 is CASSLGIDTQYF. The CDR3 DNA reads TGTGCCAGCAGCTTGGGGATAGATACGCAGTATTTT.

The rearrangement links TRBV19 to TRBJ2-7; weak D call: TRBD2 (5 bases). Germline CDR1 LNHDA, CDR2 SQIVND (reference sequence). The ends were cut back, 4 bases at V and 0 bases at J, with 13 bases in the middle. This CDR3 comprises 15 residues. Here the CDR3 reads CASSTNRDSSYEQYF. The CDR3, as DNA: TGTGCCAGTAGTACCAACCGGGATAGCTCCTACGAGCAGTACTTC.

The CDR3 reads CSVVDRFNEQFF. DNA for the CDR3: TGCAGCGTAGTAGACAGGTTCAATGAGCAGTTCTTC. The chain carries TRBV29-1 and TRBJ2-1, with D possibly matching TRBD1 (6 bases). V was trimmed by 6 bases and J by 6 bases, leaving 12 bases between them. The CDR3 length is 12 residues. Germline V gene lookup returns CDR1 SQVTM and CDR2 ANQGSEA.

The V and J genes are TRBV12-3 or TRBV12-4 and TRBJ2-7; D might be TRBD1 (6 bases). The CDR3 loop spans 13 amino acids. V lost 2 bases and J 7 bases, leaving 12 bases between the germline ends. This chain's CDR3 is CASSLRQGWEQYF. The CDR3 nucleotides are TGTGCCAGCAGTTTACGGCAGGGGTGGGAGCAGTACTTC.

This chain connects TRBV6-5 to TRBJ2-5; a weak D match, TRBD1 (5 bases). The CDR3 contains 13 residues. The V end lost 0 bases, the J end lost 9 bases, and 11 bases lay between the germline ends. From germline, CDR1 is MNHEY and CDR2 SVGAGI. The CDR3 DNA reads as TGTGCCAGCAGTTACTCGTGGCAGGGCCCCCAGTACTTC. This encodes CASSYSWQGPQYF.

This clonotype appeared once. This chain joins TRBV19 and TRBJ2-5; D perhaps matches TRBD2 (6 bases). Germline V gene lookup returns CDR1 LNHDA and CDR2 SQIVND (reference sequence). This CDR3 is built from 13 residues. V was shortened by 4 bases and J by 3 bases, with 9 bases between the two germline ends. CDR3 sequence (DNA): TGTGCCAGTAGTAATGGAGGGGAAGAGACCCAGTACTTC. Amino acids: CASSNGGEETQYF.

The chain links TRBV27 to TRBJ1-1; 10 bases agree with TRBD1. In germline, CDR1 is MNHEY, CDR2 SMNVEV (reference sequence). This CDR3 is 18 amino acids long. V gave up 1 base and J gave up 1 base; unmatched junction bases: 9. CDR3 in amino acids: CASSLFWDRGPTNTEAFF. CDR3 DNA sequence: TGTGCCAGCAGTTTATTTTGGGACAGGGGACCCACGAACACTGAAGCTTTCTTT.

This clonotype was detected a few times. This chain uses TRBV6-2 or TRBV6-3 with TRBJ1-2; D remains ambiguous. Between the trimmed V and J ends, which lost 7 bases and 4 bases, there was a span of 10 bases. The CDR3 loop spans 12 amino acids. Looked up from germline, CDR1 is MNHEY and CDR2 is SVGEGT. As DNA, the CDR3 is TGTGCCAGCACGTCTCCGGGCTATGGCTACACCTTC. Encoded protein: CASTSPGYGYTF.

In this sample, this clonotype turned up a few times. This chain connects TRBV5-1 to TRBJ2-5, with 7 bases aligning to TRBD2. The CDR3 is 16 amino acids. From germline, CDR1 is SGHRS and CDR2 YFSETQ. Trimming took 0 bases from V and 2 from J; bases not matched to a gene: 7. CDR3 in DNA: TGCGCCAGCAGCTTGGGCGGTAGCGGGCGTCAAGAGACCCAGTACTTC. Its protein is CASSLGGSGRQETQYF.

The CDR3 DNA follows: TGTGCCAGCAGTTACTCACGGGACACTCCACCCTACGAGCAGTACTTC. This translates into CASSYSRDTPPYEQYF. The chain employs TRBV6-6 and TRBJ2-7; D may be TRBD1 (6 bases). V gave up 0 bases and J gave up 2 bases, with 14 bases separating them. Germline V gives CDR1 MNHNY, CDR2 SVGAGI (reference sequence). The CDR3 extends over 16 amino acids.

The chain is built from TRBV19 and TRBJ1-5, with no clear D. Trimming removed 0 bases from V and 3 bases from J, with 9 bases in between. Germline values: CDR1 LNHDA, CDR2 SQIVND (reference sequence). The CDR3 consists of 15 residues. As DNA, the CDR3 is TGTGCCAGTAGTATAGAGTTAGGGATCAATCAGCCCCAGCATTTT. Its translation is CASSIELGINQPQHF.

The rearrangement joins TRBV19 to TRBJ2-1, with TRBD2 matching over 7 bases. CDR3 size: 19 residues. Per the germline V gene, CDR1 is LNHDA and CDR2 is SQIVND (reference sequence). With 5 bases clipped from V and 0 bases from J, the junction kept 16 bases outside the gene matches. The CDR3 nucleotides are TGTGCCAGTAGTCTCCATGCAGGGACTACCTCGAGCTCCTACAATGAGCAGTTCTTC. Translation gives CASSLHAGTTSSSYNEQFF.

The chain combines TRBV6-5 with TRBJ1-2; 9 positions agree with TRBD1. The CDR3 contains 15 residues. Germline values: CDR1 MNHEY, CDR2 SVGAGI. Trimming took 0 bases from V and 6 from J; bases not matched to a gene: 5. The CDR3 region has the DNA TGTGCCAGCAGTTACTCGAGCCGGACAGGGGATGGCTACACCTTC. The encoded protein is CASSYSSRTGDGYTF.

The chain uses TRBV29-1 and TRBJ2-1; 7 positions match TRBD2. The J segment lost 3 bases and the V segment lost 7 bases, leaving 3 bases of the junction unmatched. Germline loops: CDR1 SQVTM, CDR2 ANQGSEA. This CDR3 is built from 12 residues. The chain's CDR3 is CSAREGYNEQFF. The CDR3 coding sequence is TGCAGCGCCAGGGAGGGCTACAATGAGCAGTTCTTC.

The V gene is TRBV20-1, the J gene TRBJ2-1; 10 bases agree with TRBD2. The CDR3 has 14 residues. V lost 1 base to trimming and J lost 8 bases; unmatched junction nucleotides: 5. Germline assignment: CDR1 DFQATT and CDR2 SNEGSKA (reference sequence). The CDR3 region is CSARVLAGVDEQFF. CDR3 coding DNA: TGCAGTGCTAGAGTGCTAGCGGGAGTGGATGAGCAGTTCTTC.

CDR3 sequence: CASSPQGSSTDTQYF. The DNA for the CDR3 is TGCGCCAGCAGCCCTCAGGGTTCTAGCACAGATACGCAGTATTTT. The chain employs TRBV4-3 and TRBJ2-3; D might be TRBD1 (5 bases). Germline CDR1 reads LGHNA; CDR2 reads YSLEER. This CDR3 contains 15 residues. V was trimmed by 4 bases and J by 0 bases, leaving 11 bases between them.

The V call is TRBV5-1, the J call TRBJ1-1, with D uncertain. This CDR3 has 14 residues. V lost 0 bases to trimming and J lost 1 base, with 7 bases between them. Germline CDR1 reads SGHRS; CDR2 reads YFSETQ. CDR3 DNA: TGCGCCAGCAGCTTGGAAGTTGGGAACACTGAAGCTTTCTTT. Protein: CASSLEVGNTEAFF.

The chain carries TRBV29-1 and TRBJ1-1; perhaps TRBD1 as D (6 bases). Trimming removed 3 bases from V and 3 bases from J, with 14 bases in between. The V gene's germline CDR1 is SQVTM and CDR2 ANQGSEA. CDR3 length: 14 residues. DNA for the CDR3: TGCAGCGTTGAGCGTCGGGAGGGGGACACTGAAGCTTTCTTT. It yields the protein CSVERREGDTEAFF.

The chain combines TRBV18 with TRBJ2-3; a possible D gene is TRBD2 (6 bases). The CDR3 loop spans 14 amino acids. V gave up 3 bases and J gave up 1 base, with 8 bases separating them. CDR1 is KGHSH and CDR2 is LQKENI in the germline V gene. Here the CDR3 reads CASSPGLGTDTQYF. For the CDR3, the DNA is TGTGCCAGCTCACCGGGACTTGGCACAGATACGCAGTATTTT.